This T cell receptor beta chain was sequenced in a study of blood T cells in healthy people across ages. The study, taken as a whole, reports: Both higher diversity and more naive CD4+ cells marked long-lived donors when set against aged donors. Strong correlation linked observed beta diversity and percent naive T cells.

V was shortened by 3 bases and J by 5 bases, with 17 bases between the two germline ends. The CDR3 totals 15 residues. From germline, CDR1 is DFQATT and CDR2 SNEGSKA (reference sequence). Primed by a sample-barcoded 5' primer and a J-beta primer mix, a second PCR proceeded for about 6 to 12 cycles. Via MiXCR, TCRdb re-called the 5' RACE reads, giving one row per CDR3 protein. The sample yields around 800,000 distinct CDR3 sequences, under 30% seen once. To note about this clonotype: Its antigen is still unknown.

The same data also contributed to another study, on T cells of mothers and their children.

The sample comprised blood. This chain links TRBV20-1 with TRBJ2-1; D is ambiguous. The origin of this receptor is a boy aged 10-17 years in good health. The CDR3 bases are TGCAGTGCTAGCCGGACGGCGCCGATCAACAATGAGCAGTTCTTC. Translated: CSASRTAPINNEQFF.